This T cell receptor (beta chain) was retrieved from a study of cytomegalovirus exposure and HLA in healthy donors. The wider study: Among the roughly 380 donors who were genotyped, 70% to 90% fell in the genetic ancestry cluster that is associated with self-reported Caucasian donors.

General study findings and limits: Later work showed greater clonal expansion in HLA-associated TCR beta chains than in equally common others. Later analysis identified about 18,000 TCR beta sequences associated with HLA alleles, using a false discovery rate threshold of 0.05.

Comments on this clone: Its cognate antigen is unknown.

With 60 Vbeta and 13 Jbeta primers, the PCR was carried out. Profiling relied on immunoSEQ multiplex PCR, and the TCRdb table lists in-frame clones only, not all of them. Here the sample spans approximately 87,000 clones, approximately 84% being singletons. The TCR sequence derives from a woman between 18 and 30 years old in good health and CMV-seropositive. Sequences were obtained from PBMCs.

The CDR3 sequence: CASSPGQAAYEQYF. DNA for the CDR3: TGTGCCAGCAGCCCGGGACAGGCCGCCTACGAGCAGTACTTC. The V gene is TRBV27, the J gene TRBJ2-7, with 8 bases fitting TRBD1. The CDR3 length is 14 residues. J was trimmed by 2 bases and V by 6 bases; bases with no gene match: 6. Germline loops: CDR1 MNHEY, CDR2 SMNVEV (reference sequence).